Presented here are 2 T cell receptor beta chains from one specimen sequenced in a study of T cell responses to AZD1222 COVID-19 vaccine. Repertoires were generated with immunoSEQ multiplex PCR, while TCRdb's copy carries only in-frame clones and drops some. Of under 130,000 clones in the sample, roughly 80% were seen once. This specimen was peripheral blood, taken on day 0 of AZD1222 vaccination. The receptors stem from an adult in good health.

The chain couples TRBV6-5 to TRBJ1-1; TRBD1 might be the D (6 bases). Per germline, CDR1 MNHEY and CDR2 SVGAGI. The CDR3 sequence is 15 residues long. V gave up 6 bases and J gave up 4 bases, with 18 bases separating them. This CDR3 reads CASRRDGGRGTEAFF. The DNA for the CDR3 is TGTGCCAGCAGGAGGGATGGGGGGCGTGGCACTGAAGCTTTCTTT.

This clone was seen once. The chain recombines TRBV6-4 with TRBJ2-2; 10 bases align to TRBD2. Germline trimming cut 6 bases from V and 1 base from J; bases unmatched to any gene: 2. Germline V gene data show CDR1 as MRHNA and CDR2 as SNTAGT. CDR3 length: 15 residues. CDR3 in amino acids: CASSRLAGNTGELFF. The CDR3 nucleotides are TGTGCCAGCAGCCGACTAGCGGGGAACACCGGGGAGCTGTTTTTT.